The rows below give T cell receptor beta chains drawn from one sample of a study of cytomegalovirus exposure and HLA in healthy donors. Assay used: immunoSEQ multiplex PCR; TCRdb lists only in-frame clones, some missing. Among under 200,000 clones listed, roughly 80% were seen once. Sequenced: PBMCs. These TCRs come from a woman in her fifties or sixties in good health and CMV-seronegative. CDR3s include the opening cysteine and the closing phenylalanine or tryptophan. Fields, in order: J gene, D gene, V gene, clone size, CDR3 protein, CDR3 DNA. The D gene is left open where the match is weak. Not every row has a clone size; where given, it reads once, few, many or a size class.

>TRBJ2-7|TRBD2|TRBV30|NA
CACAGLGTYEQYF
TGTGCCTGCGCCGGACTAGGGACCTACGAGCAGTACTTC
>TRBJ1-2|NA|TRBV7-9|NA
CASSSHRVPGYTF
TGTGCCAGCAGCTCGCACAGGGTCCCTGGCTACACCTTC
>TRBJ1-1|NA|TRBV10-3|once
CAISKGDTGEAFF
TGTGCCATCAGTAAGGGGGACACAGGTGAAGCTTTCTTT
>TRBJ1-2|TRBD1|TRBV7-9|NA
CASSSTGVSYGYTF
TGTGCCAGCAGCTCAACAGGGGTCAGCTATGGCTACACCTTC
>TRBJ2-3|NA|TRBV9|NA
CASSVVPGPDTQYF
TGTGCCAGCAGCGTAGTGCCAGGTCCCGATACGCAGTATTTT
>TRBJ2-7|NA|TRBV4-1|NA
CASSQEIRRAYEQYF
TGCGCCAGCAGCCAAGAAATTCGCCGCGCCTACGAGCAGTACTTC
>TRBJ2-2|TRBD1|TRBV25-1|NA
CASSSPGTGTTGELFF
TGTGCCAGCAGTTCTCCGGGGACAGGGACCACCGGGGAGCTGTTTTTT
>TRBJ1-1|NA|TRBV7-9|NA
CSSSLTEMNTEAFF
TGTTCCAGCAGCTTGACAGAGATGAACACTGAAGCTTTCTTT
>TRBJ1-3|TRBD1|TRBV7-9|few
CASSPGTGRDTIYF
TGTGCCAGCAGCCCAGGGACAGGCCGAGACACCATATATTTT
>TRBJ1-4|TRBD1|TRBV19|few
CASSIGQAGDEKLFF
TGTGCCAGTAGTATCGGACAGGCCGGGGATGAAAAACTGTTTTTT
>TRBJ1-2|NA|TRBV6-6|NA
CASSSDSDYGYTF
TGTGCCAGCAGTTCGGACAGTGACTATGGCTACACCTTC
>TRBJ2-7|NA|TRBV11-2|once
CASSEPYGGEDYEQYF
TGTGCCAGCAGCGAACCTTACGGCGGTGAGGACTACGAGCAGTACTTC
>TRBJ1-5|TRBD1|TRBV6-1|NA
CASSTDRVGNQPQHF
TGTGCCAGCAGTACTGACAGGGTCGGCAATCAGCCCCAGCATTTT
>TRBJ2-6|NA|TRBV19|NA
CASSAPGVGANVLTF
TGTGCCAGTAGTGCTCCAGGGGTCGGGGCCAACGTCCTGACTTTC
>TRBJ2-2|TRBD2|TRBV7-8|NA
CASSLLAGGRTGELFF
TGTGCCAGCAGCTTATTAGCGGGGGGGCGCACCGGGGAGCTGTTTTTT
>TRBJ2-7|NA|TRBV29-1|few
CSANTRTKDLTRWRQYF
TGCAGCGCTAACACACGGACAAAAGACCTTACGAGATGGAGGCAGTACTTC
>TRBJ2-2|TRBD1|TRBV29-1|NA
CSVAGQGTGELFF
TGCAGCGTTGCGGGACAGGGAACCGGGGAGCTGTTTTTT
>TRBJ1-2|NA|TRBV7-2|once
CANSFSSGYGYTF
TGTGCCAACAGCTTTTCTTCAGGATATGGCTACACCTTC
>TRBJ2-1|NA|TRBV7-8|NA
CASSLDGGSSLF
TGTGCCAGCAGCTTAGACGGCGGTTCGTCCCTCTTC
>TRBJ2-7|NA|TRBV27|NA
CASSPGTRVPYEQYF
TGTGCCAGCAGTCCGGGTACCAGGGTCCCCTACGAGCAGTACTTC
>TRBJ2-7|TRBD1|TRBV11-2|NA
CASSPRDRFLTYEQYF
TGTGCCAGCAGCCCTAGGGACAGGTTTCTCACCTACGAGCAGTACTTC
>TRBJ2-5|NA|TRBV2|NA
CASSAHRGGETQYF
TGTGCCAGCAGTGCGCACAGGGGGGGAGAGACCCAGTACTTC
>TRBJ1-1|NA|TRBV7-8|NA
CASSPGKVNTEAFF
TGTGCCAGCAGCCCGGGGAAGGTGAACACTGAAGCTTTCTTT
>TRBJ1-2|NA|TRBV6-6|NA
CASRRRGENYGYTF
TGTGCCAGCCGAAGGCGCGGGGAGAACTATGGCTACACCTTC